This T cell receptor (beta chain) came from a study of T cell changes during pregnancy in multiple sclerosis. Profiling relied on immunoSEQ multiplex PCR, and the TCRdb table lists in-frame clones only, not all of them. The table has about 22,000 clones, roughly 84% seen once. This CDR3 is 15 amino acids long. Trimming took 0 bases from V and 0 from J; bases not matched to a gene: 1. Germline V lookup: CDR1 SGHVS, CDR2 FNYEAQ. J is TRBJ1-2 and V is TRBV7-6, with 7 nucleotides matching TRBD1. The source was CD8+ T cells from peripheral blood mononuclear cells, collected before pregnancy. This sequence originates from a female donor with multiple sclerosis, enrolled in a pregnancy study. CDR3 coding DNA: TGTGCCAGCAGCTTAGCCGGACAGGCTAACTATGGCTACACCTTC. Amino acid sequence: CASSLAGQANYGYTF.